This is a list of T cell receptor beta chains from one sample in a study of shared clonotypes between healthy human individuals. Some clones are missing from TCRdb's copy, which holds only in-frame ones; the method was immunoSEQ multiplex PCR. The sample holds around 1.6 million clones; around 98% are singletons and the top ten take 0.4% to 0.55%. Sequencing was performed on naive CD4+ T cells sorted from blood. The origin of the receptors is a young man in good health. The CDR3 runs from the conserved cysteine through the conserved F or W. A D gene is named only where the DNA matches it firmly. Expanded clones are given a class, and other clones once, few, many or no size at all.

TRBV14,.,TRBJ2-1,.,CASSPSSYNEQFF,TGTGCCAGCAGCCCGAGCTCCTACAATGAGCAGTTCTTC
TRBV9,.,TRBJ2-5,.,CASSPQLGPETQYF,TGTGCCAGCAGCCCTCAGCTAGGACCAGAGACCCAGTACTTC
TRBV6-5,.,TRBJ2-1,once,CASSYLPPGRNEQFF,TGTGCCAGCAGTTACCTCCCGCCCGGCAGGAACGAGCAGTTCTTC
TRBV10-1,TRBD2,TRBJ2-7,.,CASSEQILAGDVYEQYF,TGCGCCAGCAGTGAGCAGATACTAGCGGGGGATGTCTACGAGCAGTACTTC
TRBV5-4,TRBD1,TRBJ2-7,.,CASSLAGTGLNEQYF,TGTGCCAGCAGCTTGGCCGGGACAGGGTTAAACGAGCAGTACTTC
TRBV6-6,.,TRBJ1-5,.,CASRQGNQPQHF,TGTGCCAGTCGACAGGGCAATCAGCCCCAGCATTTT
TRBV18,.,TRBJ2-3,.,CASSPLGSDTQYF,TGTGCCAGCTCACCGTTGGGTTCAGATACGCAGTATTTT
TRBV28,.,TRBJ1-5,.,CASSLLDRPNQPQHF,TGTGCCAGCAGCCTATTAGACAGACCGAATCAGCCCCAGCATTTT
TRBV5-4,.,TRBJ1-1,.,CASSLRTAEGTEAFF,TGTGCCAGCAGCTTGAGAACGGCCGAGGGCACTGAAGCTTTCTTT
TRBV5-1,.,TRBJ2-7,.,CASSLLVDSYEQYF,TGCGCCAGCAGCTTGTTGGTGGACAGCTACGAGCAGTACTTC
TRBV6-5,.,TRBJ2-2,.,CASSYWVNTGELFF,TGTGCCAGCAGTTACTGGGTGAACACCGGGGAGCTGTTTTTT
TRBV5-1,.,TRBJ1-2,.,CASSPLGDNNYGYTF,TGCGCCAGCAGCCCCTTAGGGGATAATAACTATGGCTACACCTTC
TRBV9,.,TRBJ1-4,once,CASSVGHVNEKLFF,TGTGCCAGCAGCGTAGGACACGTGAATGAAAAACTGTTTTTT
TRBV5-1,TRBD2,TRBJ2-3,.,CASSWAGADTQYF,TGCGCCAGCAGCTGGGCGGGGGCAGATACGCAGTATTTT
TRBV7-2,TRBD1,TRBJ2-2,.,CASSLRQGAAGTGELFF,TGTGCCAGCAGCCTAAGACAGGGGGCGGCTGGCACCGGGGAGCTGTTTTTT
TRBV10-3,TRBD1,TRBJ1-5,.,CAISEGTGHNQPQHF,TGTGCCATCAGTGAGGGGACAGGACACAATCAGCCCCAGCATTTT
TRBV5-5,TRBD1,TRBJ2-3,.,CASSTGTGKTDTQYF,TGTGCCAGCAGCACCGGGACAGGGAAGACAGATACGCAGTATTTT
TRBV5-1,TRBD2,TRBJ2-3,.,CASSVGSLVAGGTDTQYF,TGCGCCAGCAGCGTTGGATCCCTCGTAGCGGGAGGCACAGATACGCAGTATTTT
TRBV9,TRBD2,TRBJ2-1,once,CASSVDLAGAFYNEQFF,TGTGCCAGCAGCGTAGATCTAGCGGGAGCTTTCTACAATGAGCAGTTCTTC
TRBV29-1,TRBD2,TRBJ2-7,.,CSVMTSGILEQYF,TGCAGCGTCATGACTAGCGGAATCTTAGAGCAGTACTTC
TRBV29-1,.,TRBJ2-2,.,CSGKEGGESGELFF,TGCAGCGGGAAAGAAGGGGGTGAAAGCGGGGAGCTGTTTTTT
TRBV29-1,.,TRBJ2-5,once,CSVAPSETQYF,TGCAGCGTGGCACCCTCCGAGACCCAGTACTTC
TRBV5-4,TRBD1,TRBJ2-5,once,CASSSGRVQGAPRGQETQYF,TGTGCCAGCAGCTCCGGCAGGGTACAGGGGGCGCCGAGAGGCCAAGAGACCCAGTACTTC
TRBV19,TRBD1,TRBJ1-2,.,CASSRDSAANYGYTF,TGTGCCAGTAGCAGGGACAGCGCGGCTAACTATGGCTACACCTTC
TRBV5-1,TRBD2,TRBJ2-7,.,CASSLESSGSYEQYF,TGCGCCAGCAGCTTGGAGTCTAGCGGGTCCTACGAGCAGTACTTC
TRBV7-8,TRBD2,TRBJ2-7,.,CASSSPSGRAREQYF,TGTGCCAGCAGCTCACCAAGCGGGAGGGCCAGGGAGCAGTACTTC
TRBV5-1,TRBD1,TRBJ2-7,.,CASSLSLTGGDHEQYF,TGCGCCAGCAGCTTGTCCCTGACAGGGGGCGACCACGAGCAGTACTTC
TRBV7-2,.,TRBJ2-3,.,CASSLAGSTDTQYF,TGTGCCAGCAGCTTAGCGGGTAGCACAGATACGCAGTATTTT
TRBV6-6,.,TRBJ1-2,.,CASSQGQNYGYTF,TGTGCCAGCAGTCAAGGACAGAACTATGGCTACACCTTC
TRBV6-5,.,TRBJ2-7,.,CASSRAGLLHF,TGTGCCAGCAGCCGAGCCGGGCTCCTCCACTTC
TRBV2,.,TRBJ2-7,.,CASKESYEQYF,TGTGCCAGCAAGGAGAGCTACGAGCAGTACTTC
TRBV7-7,TRBD2,TRBJ2-5,.,CASSLAPGTSGVIQETQYF,TGTGCTAGCAGCTTAGCGCCCGGGACTAGCGGGGTGATACAAGAGACCCAGTACTTC
TRBV28,.,TRBJ1-2,once,CASSLVSVNGYTF,TGTGCCAGCAGCCTGGTTAGCGTTAATGGCTACACCTTC
TRBV19,TRBD1,TRBJ1-5,.,CASSAYGPKLTGTDNQPQHF,TGTGCCAGTAGTGCCTATGGTCCTAAGCTAACCGGGACAGATAATCAGCCCCAGCATTTT
TRBV30,TRBD1,TRBJ1-4,once,CAWSPGQRLFF,TGTGCCTGGAGCCCGGGACAGAGACTGTTTTTT
TRBV6-5,.,TRBJ2-7,.,CASIQPGTYEQYF,TGTGCCAGCATCCAGCCAGGGACCTACGAGCAGTACTTC
TRBV6-6,.,TRBJ1-2,.,CASSYSKKADDYGYTF,TGTGCCAGCAGTTACTCGAAAAAGGCGGACGACTATGGCTACACCTTC
TRBV7-9,TRBD1,TRBJ1-5,.,CASSLSGGGNQPQHF,TGTGCCAGCAGCTTATCAGGGGGAGGCAATCAGCCCCAGCATTTT
TRBV5-1,.,TRBJ2-7,.,CASSLGQGVPNEQYF,TGCGCCAGCAGCTTGGGGCAGGGCGTTCCCAACGAGCAGTACTTC
TRBV7-9,.,TRBJ2-7,few,CASSPQGGEQYF,TGTGCCAGCAGCCCCCAGGGGGGCGAGCAGTACTTC
TRBV14,.,TRBJ2-7,once,CASSQRRWEQYF,TGTGCCAGCAGCCAACGCCGGTGGGAGCAGTACTTC
TRBV19,.,TRBJ1-1,.,CASSILGFQGTEAFF,TGTGCCAGTAGTATCTTGGGATTCCAGGGCACTGAAGCTTTCTTT
TRBV19,TRBD2,TRBJ2-1,.,CASTTTSGNSYNEQFF,TGTGCCAGTACCACGACTAGCGGGAACTCCTACAATGAGCAGTTCTTC
TRBV7-2,.,TRBJ2-1,.,CASSLGTAYNEQFF,TGTGCCAGCAGCTTAGGGACAGCCTACAATGAGCAGTTCTTC
TRBV6-5,.,TRBJ1-4,.,CASSYIGQGEKLFF,TGTGCCAGCAGTTACATAGGGCAGGGTGAAAAACTGTTTTTT